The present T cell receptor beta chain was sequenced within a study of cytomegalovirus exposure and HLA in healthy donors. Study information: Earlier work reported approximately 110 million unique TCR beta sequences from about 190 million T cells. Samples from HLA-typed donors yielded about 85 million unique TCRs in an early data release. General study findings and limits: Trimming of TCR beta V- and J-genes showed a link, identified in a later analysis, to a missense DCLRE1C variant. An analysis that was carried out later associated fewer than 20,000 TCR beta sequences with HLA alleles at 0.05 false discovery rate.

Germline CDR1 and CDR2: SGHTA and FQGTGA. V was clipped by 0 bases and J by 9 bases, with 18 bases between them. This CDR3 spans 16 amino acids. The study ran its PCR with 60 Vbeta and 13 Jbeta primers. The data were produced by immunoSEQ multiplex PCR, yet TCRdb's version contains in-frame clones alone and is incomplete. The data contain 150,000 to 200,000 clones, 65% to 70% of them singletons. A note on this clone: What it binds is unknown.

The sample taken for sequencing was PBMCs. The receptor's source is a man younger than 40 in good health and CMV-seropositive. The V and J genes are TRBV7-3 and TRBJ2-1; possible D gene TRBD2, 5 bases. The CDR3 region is CASSLTRVASFSEQFF. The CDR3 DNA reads TGTGCCAGCAGCTTAACGAGGGTCGCTAGTTTCAGTGAGCAGTTCTTC.